A single sample gave rise to the 8 T cell receptor beta chains below, sequenced in a study of patients and donors after allogeneic stem cell transplantation. MiXCR was run by TCRdb on the RT-PCR reads, yielding one entry per CDR3 protein. The sample records over 150,000 distinct CDR3 sequences, about 32% being singletons. What was sequenced was blood, either unsorted or a sorted T cell fraction (not recorded which). The receptors derive from a human donor who was either an allogeneic HSCT recipient or a stem cell or donor lymphocyte infusion donor (not recorded which). It is not recorded whose cells these are; they may come from a transplant donor.

The count of this clonotype is one. A junction boundary mismatches the germline segment, possibly from a read error. The chain couples TRBV6-5 to TRBJ1-5; TRBD1 aligns across 7 bases. CDR3 length: 13 residues. CDR1 is MNHEY and CDR2 is SVGAGI in the germline V gene. The CDR3 region has the DNA TGTGCCAGCAATAACGGGCCGGGACAGCCCCAGCAATTT. Protein sequence: CASNNGPGQPQQF.

The chain employs TRBV12-2 and TRBJ2-7; no check of the table's D call, TRBD1, against the DNA was made. TRBV12-2 is an annotated pseudogene. This CDR3 has 15 residues. CDR3 region: CASRFSLDRVREQYF. The CDR3 coding sequence is TGTGCAAGTCGCTTCTCCCTCGACAGGGTAAGAGAGCAGTACTTC.

The rearrangement uses TRBV29-1 and TRBJ2-3; D might be TRBD1 (6 bases). V lost 1 base, J lost 5 bases, and 13 bases lay in between. This CDR3 is 14 amino acids long. Germline assignment: CDR1 SQVTM and CDR2 ANQGSEA. CDR3 nucleotide sequence: TGCAGCGTTGAAGCCGGTGAGGGGGAAGATACGCAGTATTTT. Residues: CSVEAGEGEDTQYF.

This clonotype was found a few times. The V gene is TRBV4-3, the J gene TRBJ2-2, with D perhaps TRBD1 (6 bases). V shed 4 bases and J shed 3 bases, with 12 bases lying between them. Germline CDR1 reads LGHNA; CDR2 reads YSLEER. This CDR3 spans 15 amino acids. Here the CDR3 reads CASSPQDSYTGELFF. CDR3 bases: TGCGCCAGCAGCCCCCAGGACAGTTACACCGGGGAGCTGTTTTTT.

This chain links TRBV23-1 with TRBJ2-3; 12 nucleotides align to TRBD1. TRBV23-1 belongs to the ORF category, with a function that is uncertain. The trim removed 10 bases at V and 6 bases at J, leaving 5 bases unmatched. The CDR3 sequence is 13 residues long. The CDR3 reads CAKGTGGADTQYF. The CDR3, as DNA: TGCGCCAAGGGGACAGGGGGCGCGGATACGCAGTATTTT.

The chain combines TRBV5-1 with TRBJ2-7; 7 positions match TRBD2. CDR1 SGHRS and CDR2 YFSETQ come from the germline V gene. The trim removed 3 bases at V and 2 bases at J, leaving 8 bases unmatched. This CDR3 has 15 amino acids. The CDR3, as DNA: TGCGCCAGCAGCTCCCAACCGGGACTAACCTACGAGCAGTACTTC. This gives the protein CASSSQPGLTYEQYF.

This clonotype was observed a few times. The gene calls are TRBV25-1 and TRBJ1-6; the D is unclear. Trimming removed 1 base at V and 6 bases at J, with 10 bases between. Looked up from germline, CDR1 is MGHDK and CDR2 is SYGVNS. The CDR3 loop spans 15 amino acids. The CDR3 bases are TGTGCCAGCAGTGAATGGGTACCCAGTAATTCACCCCTCCACTTT. It translates to CASSEWVPSNSPLHF.

This chain uses TRBV19 with TRBJ2-1; D is unresolved. This CDR3 contains 15 residues. V lost 3 bases and J lost 5, with 14 bases in between. From germline, CDR1 is LNHDA and CDR2 SQIVND (reference sequence). This chain's CDR3 is CASSIDFGVNNEQFF. The CDR3 bases are TGTGCCAGTAGTATTGACTTTGGGGTGAACAATGAGCAGTTCTTC.